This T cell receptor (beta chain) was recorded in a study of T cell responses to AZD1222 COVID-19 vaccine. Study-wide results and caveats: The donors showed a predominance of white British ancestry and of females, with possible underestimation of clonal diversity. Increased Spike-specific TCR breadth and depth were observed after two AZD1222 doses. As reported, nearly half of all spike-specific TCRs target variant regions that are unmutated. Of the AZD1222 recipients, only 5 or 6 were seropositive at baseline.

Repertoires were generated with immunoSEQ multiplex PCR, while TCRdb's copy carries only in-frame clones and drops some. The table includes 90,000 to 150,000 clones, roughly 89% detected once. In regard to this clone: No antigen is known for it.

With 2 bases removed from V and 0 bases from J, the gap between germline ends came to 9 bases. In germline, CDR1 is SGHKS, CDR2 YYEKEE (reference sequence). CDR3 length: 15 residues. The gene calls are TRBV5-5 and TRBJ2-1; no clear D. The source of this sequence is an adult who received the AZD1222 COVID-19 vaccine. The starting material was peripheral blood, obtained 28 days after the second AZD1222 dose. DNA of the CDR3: TGTGCCAGCAGCTTAATCACGAGCTCCTACAATGAGCAGTTCTTC. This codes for CASSLITSSYNEQFF.